This entry lists 2 T cell receptor beta chains sequenced from one sample in a study of blood T cells in healthy people across ages. Using a J-beta primer mix together with a sample-barcoded 5' primer, a second PCR was run for about 6 to 12 cycles. MiXCR, applied by TCRdb to the 5' RACE reads, yields one record per CDR3 protein. The sample has about 1.8 million distinct CDR3 sequences, roughly 52% seen once. The sample taken for sequencing was blood. These receptors all come from a woman in her thirties or forties in good health.

The chain recombines TRBV28 with TRBJ2-4; D possibly corresponds to TRBD1 (5 bases). The J call is in doubt because the DNA end fits TRBJ2-7 better. The CDR3 covers 12 residues. Germline CDR1 MDHEN, CDR2 SYDVKM. CDR3 region: CASSPDSCEQYF. CDR3 DNA: TGTGCCAGCAGTCCAGACAGCTGCGAGCAGTACTTC.

This clonotype was recorded a few times. The gene calls are TRBV9 and TRBJ2-4, with D possibly called TRBD1 or TRBD2 (5 bases each). Trimming pared 3 bases from V and 2 bases from J, leaving 18 bases between. The germline V gene has CDR1 SGDLS and CDR2 YYNGEE. CDR3 length: 17 residues. CDR3 sequence: CASSDSVKGRPKNIQYF. DNA of the CDR3: TGTGCCAGCAGCGATTCTGTTAAGGGACGCCCCAAAAACATTCAGTACTTC.